The subject of this entry is one TCR beta chain. Germline lookup yields CDR1 LGHNA and CDR2 YSLEER. CDR3 size: 16 residues. After re-calling the 5' RACE reads, TCRdb lists one entry per CDR3 protein, DNA absent. The sample table includes about 140,000 distinct CDR3 sequences. This specimen comes from a study of monozygotic twins with inflammatory bowel disease. The sequenced material came from blood. The receptor comes from a human donor with ulcerative colitis or Crohn's disease, or a healthy co-twin of an affected twin (not recorded which). This chain joins TRBV4-3 and TRBJ2-3; with no DNA, the TCRdb D assignment of TRBD2 cannot be verified. Here the CDR3 reads CASSQGLAGSLDTQYF.